This T cell receptor (beta chain) comes out of a study of blood T cell repertoires in COVID-19. Assay: immunoSEQ multiplex PCR; the TCRdb copy retains only in-frame clones and omits some. The data show 100,000 to 150,000 clones, 84% seen once. V gave up 6 bases and J gave up 0 bases, with 27 bases separating them. From germline, CDR1 is MNHEY and CDR2 SMNVEV (reference sequence). The CDR3 runs 21 residues. This clone occurred many times. Sequencing was carried out using peripheral blood. V is TRBV27 and J is TRBJ2-6; no reliable D call. This TCR came from a woman aged 30 to 39 who had recovered from COVID-19. CDR3 in amino acids: CASSKKKTPQSNSSGANVLTF. In DNA, the CDR3 is TGTGCCAGCAGCAAGAAAAAGACCCCACAGAGTAACAGCTCTGGGGCCAACGTCCTGACTTTC.